One and the same sample provided the 29 T cell receptor beta chains below, sequenced in a study of OX40 agonist ivuxolimab in advanced cancers. The repertoire was sequenced with immunoSEQ multiplex PCR; TCRdb's copy has only in-frame clones and lacks some. The table includes 50,000 to 70,000 clones, approximately 85% detected once. Specimen: CD4+ or CD8+ T cells sorted from blood, collected in a trial of the OX40 agonist ivuxolimab. Source of these receptors: an adult with an advanced solid tumor such as melanoma, head and neck, liver or kidney cancer.

The chain is built from TRBV10-3 and TRBJ2-1, with 9 nucleotides matching TRBD1. Germline assignment: CDR1 ENHRY and CDR2 SYGVKD. This CDR3 region has 14 residues. V lost 6 bases to trimming and J lost 5 bases; unmatched junction nucleotides: 5. CDR3 nucleotide sequence: TGTGCCATCAGCCGGGACAGGGAGAACAATGAGCAGTTCTTC. Translation: CAISRDRENNEQFF.

This clone was found once. The chain uses TRBV9 and TRBJ2-3; 9 positions match TRBD2. The CDR3 spans 17 residues. Germline CDR1 and CDR2: SGDLS and YYNGEE. After removal of 3 bases from V and 6 bases from J, the junction contained 14 bases not matched to a gene. The DNA for the CDR3 is TGTGCCAGCAGCGCCTCGGGTGCGGGAGGGCTGGCCGATACGCAGTATTTT. Translation gives CASSASGAGGLADTQYF.

The rearrangement joins TRBV2 to TRBJ2-2; TRBD2 aligns across 10 bases. With V trimmed by 3 bases and J by 7 bases, 5 bases remained unmatched. The CDR3 is 15 amino acids. Germline CDR1 and CDR2: SNHLY and FYNNEI. The CDR3 DNA is TGTGCCAGCAGTGAGAGCGGGAGGGCCGGCGGGGAGCTGTTTTTT. It yields the protein CASSESGRAGGELFF.

The chain joins TRBV28 to TRBJ2-2; D is undetermined. Germline loops: CDR1 MDHEN, CDR2 SYDVKM. CDR3 length: 11 amino acids. V lost 4 bases to trimming and J lost 3 bases, with 0 bases between them. Here the CDR3 DNA reads TGTGCCAGCAGTTACACCGGGGAGCTGTTTTTT. Amino acid sequence: CASSYTGELFF.

The chain combines TRBV7-2 with TRBJ1-2, with a tentative D call TRBD1 (5 bases). V was pared by 2 bases and J by 1 base, with 8 bases between. CDR3 length equals 14 residues. Germline V lookup: CDR1 SGHTA, CDR2 FQGNSA. CDR3 in DNA: TGTGCCAGCAGCTTACCAGGGTATAACTATGGCTACACCTTC. Translation gives CASSLPGYNYGYTF.

This clone has a single count. The gene calls are TRBV10-3 and TRBJ2-5, with 11 positions matching TRBD1. Germline values: CDR1 ENHRY, CDR2 SYGVKD. CDR3 size: 12 residues. V dropped 9 bases and J dropped 5; count of bases not matched to a gene: 2. CDR3 sequence reads: CAIRDRGETQYF. Here the CDR3 DNA reads TGTGCCATTAGGGACAGGGGGGAGACCCAGTACTTC.

V usage is TRBV9 and J usage is TRBJ1-1, with TRBD1 matching over 7 bases. The V and J ends lost 1 base and 4 bases, in that order; junction bases with no gene match: 1. The CDR3 spans 13 residues. Germline CDR1 reads SGDLS; CDR2 reads YYNGEE. DNA of the CDR3: TGTGCCAGCAGCGTACAGGGGGGCACTGAAGCTTTCTTT. Protein: CASSVQGGTEAFF.

This clone was observed a single time. V gene TRBV6-5 combines with J gene TRBJ1-2, with TRBD1 matching over 7 bases. The ends lost 6 bases at V and 6 bases at J; junction bases unmatched: 10. CDR1 MNHEY and CDR2 SVGAGI come from the germline V gene. This CDR3 spans 14 amino acids. CDR3: CASSRQGSLNGYTF. The CDR3 nucleotides are TGTGCCAGCAGCCGACAGGGTTCTTTGAATGGCTACACCTTC.

The chain has TRBV29-1 and TRBJ2-3; 7 bases match TRBD1. There are 15 residues in the CDR3. Unmatched junction bases numbered 12, after V lost 4 bases and J lost 5 bases. Germline lookup yields CDR1 SQVTM and CDR2 ANQGSEA. This CDR3 reads CSVARDSTVKDTQYF. The CDR3, as DNA: TGCAGCGTTGCCCGGGACAGCACGGTTAAAGATACGCAGTATTTT.

The sample holds one count of this clone. V is TRBV5-1 and J is TRBJ2-3; D is possibly TRBD2 (6 bases). Germline V gene data show CDR1 as SGHRS and CDR2 as YFSETQ. The CDR3 is 14 amino acids. Trimming removed 2 bases at V and 2 bases at J, with 9 bases between. The CDR3 coding sequence is TGCGCCAGCAGCTTAGGAGGGTACACAGATACGCAGTATTTT. This translates into CASSLGGYTDTQYF.

V usage is TRBV28 and J usage is TRBJ2-1; 7 positions agree with TRBD1. Germline CDR1 and CDR2: MDHEN and SYDVKM. Unmatched junction bases numbered 5, after V lost 3 bases and J lost 3 bases. CDR3 length: 15 residues. The CDR3 nucleotides are TGTGCCAGCAGTTTGGTAGGGGGCCACTACAATGAGCAGTTCTTC. Translated, it gives CASSLVGGHYNEQFF.

DNA for the CDR3: TGCAGCGTCCATGGCTACACCTTC. Translating gives CSVHGYTF. The gene calls are TRBV29-1 and TRBJ1-2; D is ambiguous. This CDR3 is built from 8 residues. V was shortened by 6 bases and J by 6 bases, with 2 bases between the two germline ends. CDR1 and CDR2 from the germline V gene are SQVTM and ANQGSEA. The full variable domain, rest sourced from reference TRBV29-1 and TRBJ1-2, is SAVISQKPSRDICQRGTSLTIQCQVDSQVTMMFWYRQQPGQSLTLIATANQGSEATYESGFVIDKFPISRPNLTFSTLTVSNMSPEDSSIYLCSVHGYTFGSGTRLTVV.

The V gene is TRBV27, the J gene TRBJ2-4; D may be TRBD1 or TRBD2 (5 bases each). Deletions cut 4 bases from V and 7 bases from J, with 11 bases between. CDR1 and CDR2 (germline): MNHEY, SMNVEV (reference sequence). This CDR3 is 13 amino acids long. The CDR3 DNA sequence: TGTGCCAGCAGTTCGAGGGGCCCGAACATTCAGTACTTC. Its translation: CASSSRGPNIQYF.

This chain connects TRBV28 to TRBJ2-3; perhaps TRBD1 as D (5 bases). CDR1 is MDHEN and CDR2 is SYDVKM in the germline V gene. The CDR3 runs 14 residues. Trimming cost V 3 bases and J 6 bases, with 13 bases left between them. This CDR3 reads CASSFLEAGDTQYF. CDR3 in DNA: TGTGCCAGCAGTTTTCTGGAAGCAGGGGATACGCAGTATTTT.

The genes are TRBV5-4 and TRBJ2-2; D is unresolved. The CDR3 runs 17 residues. Per the germline V gene, CDR1 is SGHNT and CDR2 is YYREEE (reference sequence). V was pared by 3 bases and J by 7 bases, with 22 bases between. The CDR3 region is CASSSASGLKAIGELFF. CDR3 sequence (DNA): TGTGCCAGCAGCTCGGCATCCGGGCTCAAAGCCATCGGGGAGCTGTTTTTT. The full variable domain, rest sourced from reference TRBV5-4 and TRBJ2-2, is ETGVTQSPTHLIKTRGQQVTLRCSSQSGHNTVSWYQQALGQGPQFIFQYYREEENGRGNFPPRFSGLQFPNYSSELNVNALELDDSALYLCASSSASGLKAIGELFFGEGSRLTVL.

The gene calls are TRBV15 and TRBJ1-1; D remains unclear. The V end lost 0 bases, the J end lost 6 bases, and 8 bases lay between the germline ends. The germline V gene encodes CDR1 LNHNV and CDR2 YYDKDF (reference sequence). The length of the CDR3 is 13 residues. The CDR3 nucleotides read TGTGCCACCAGCAGAGACGTAGAATCTGAAGCTTTCTTT. Translation gives CATSRDVESEAFF.

The chain recombines TRBV4-2 with TRBJ2-3; 10 bases are shared with TRBD2. This CDR3 is 17 amino acids long. Per germline, CDR1 LGHNA and CDR2 YNFKEQ. Trimming at V came to 3 bases and at J to 3 bases, leaving 9 bases not matched to a gene. The CDR3 protein is CASSQARTSGSTDTQYF. The DNA for the CDR3 is TGTGCCAGCAGCCAGGCCCGGACTAGCGGTTCTACAGATACGCAGTATTTT.

The rearrangement uses TRBV6-5 and TRBJ2-5; D is possibly TRBD2 (6 bases). The J call may be mistaken, given a closer DNA end match to TRBJ2-7. The CDR3 length is 13 residues. CDR1 and CDR2 (germline): MNHEY, SVGAGI. Written as DNA, the CDR3 is TGTGCCAGCACTAGCGATTTCTCCTACGAGCAGTACTTC. Its translation is CASTSDFSYEQYF.

The chain carries TRBV5-4 and TRBJ2-5, with D perhaps TRBD2 (6 bases). The germline V and J ends were trimmed by 2 bases and 5 bases, with 10 bases remaining between them. There are 13 residues in the CDR3. Germline loops: CDR1 SGHNT, CDR2 YYREEE (reference sequence). CDR3 region: CASSFGGWETQYF. The CDR3, as DNA: TGTGCCAGCAGCTTCGGGGGTTGGGAGACCCAGTACTTC.

The chain employs TRBV20-1 and TRBJ2-1; D unclear. The V gene's germline CDR1 is DFQATT and CDR2 SNEGSKA (reference sequence). This CDR3 contains 10 residues. V gave up 6 bases and J gave up 15 bases, with 15 bases separating them. The CDR3 coding sequence is TGCAGTGCCGCGGATGGATCGTGGTTCTTC. As protein: CSAADGSWFF.

The chain combines TRBV2 with TRBJ1-4, with D possibly TRBD1 on 5 matching bases. Germline CDR1 and CDR2: SNHLY and FYNNEI. The CDR3 consists of 14 residues. V shed 4 bases and J shed 8 bases, with 14 bases lying between them. The DNA of the CDR3 is TGTGCCAGCAGTGTCGGAGGGGTAGGGGAAAAACTGTTTTTT. Encoded protein: CASSVGGVGEKLFF.

This chain connects TRBV9 to TRBJ1-4; no clear D. V lost 1 base, J lost 4 bases, and 8 bases lay in between. Germline V lookup: CDR1 SGDLS, CDR2 YYNGEE. The CDR3 totals 14 residues. The CDR3 region is CASSVYASNEKLFF. CDR3 DNA sequence: TGTGCCAGCAGCGTATATGCCAGTAATGAAAAACTGTTTTTT.

The gene calls are TRBV19 and TRBJ2-1, with 9 nucleotides matching TRBD1. The CDR3 sequence is 15 residues long. V shed 2 bases, J shed 7 bases, and the junction held 6 bases outside the gene matches. The germline V gene encodes CDR1 LNHDA and CDR2 SQIVND (reference sequence). In DNA form, the CDR3 reads TGTGCCAGTAGTATATGGGGACAGGGTGTGAATGAGCAGTTCTTC. This translates into CASSIWGQGVNEQFF.

The chain joins TRBV7-9 to TRBJ1-1; TRBD1 is a possible D gene (5 bases). V lost 7 bases and J 6 bases, leaving 18 bases between the germline ends. Germline V gives CDR1 SEHNR, CDR2 FQNEAQ (reference sequence). The length of the CDR3 is 14 residues. The CDR3 nucleotides are TGTGCCAGCACCGCCGGTAGAGGGGTCGCTGAAGCTTTCTTT. Its translation is CASTAGRGVAEAFF.

This clone was counted a single time. J is TRBJ1-2 and V is TRBV10-2, with 7 bases aligning to TRBD1. J was trimmed by 7 bases and V by 4 bases; bases with no gene match: 18. The CDR3 spans 17 residues. Germline CDR1 reads WSHSY; CDR2 reads SAAADI. The DNA of the CDR3 is TGCGCCAGCAGTGCCCCCGGCAGGGGGAACAGGGAGTCTGGCTACACCTTC. Translating it yields CASSAPGRGNRESGYTF.

V gene TRBV15 combines with J gene TRBJ2-1; perhaps TRBD2 as D (6 bases). This CDR3 comprises 18 residues. Germline V lookup: CDR1 LNHNV, CDR2 YYDKDF (reference sequence). V shed 1 base and J shed 0 bases, with 16 bases lying between them. The CDR3 loop is CATSRGREVGSSYNEQFF. The CDR3 region has the DNA TGTGCCACCAGCAGAGGAAGGGAAGTCGGGAGCTCCTACAATGAGCAGTTCTTC.

The J gene is TRBJ1-5, the V gene TRBV28, with D maybe TRBD1 (6 bases). V was shortened by 1 base and J by 3 bases, with 19 bases between the two germline ends. Germline lookup yields CDR1 MDHEN and CDR2 SYDVKM. This CDR3 region has 18 residues. The chain's CDR3 is CASSLSQGFFGYNQPQHF. For the CDR3, the DNA is TGTGCCAGCAGTTTATCACAGGGTTTTTTTGGATACAATCAGCCCCAGCATTTT.

The chain couples TRBV5-4 to TRBJ2-7; the D is unclear. V lost 0 bases and J 6 bases, leaving 7 bases between the germline ends. Germline CDR1 is SGHNT and CDR2 is YYREEE (reference sequence). CDR3 length: 12 residues. The CDR3 reads CASSLAESEQYF. The CDR3 nucleotides are TGTGCCAGCAGCTTGGCTGAAAGCGAGCAGTACTTC.

J is TRBJ2-7 and V is TRBV19; D is unclear. Looked up from germline, CDR1 is LNHDA and CDR2 is SQIVND (reference sequence). This CDR3 is 14 amino acids long. Trimming took off 5 bases at V and 0 bases at J, with 11 bases between the two ends. CDR3 sequence: CASSPQTASYEQYF. DNA for the CDR3: TGTGCCAGTAGTCCGCAAACGGCCTCCTACGAGCAGTACTTC.